This TCR beta chain was recorded in a study of T cell clonality in common variable immunodeficiency. CDR1 is SGDLS, CDR2 YYNGEE, per germline. This CDR3 has 14 amino acids. V dropped 3 bases and J dropped 1 base, with 10 bases sitting between them. This clone has at least ten counts. The read ends 3 residues before the CDR3 terminus; that terminus is restored from the germline J gene. Sequencing was performed with immunoSEQ multiplex PCR; in TCRdb, only in-frame clones are kept and a portion is missing. The sample counts about 52,000 clones, none seen once; the ten largest own more than 1.5%. Sequenced: peripheral blood mononuclear cells. The chain recombines TRBV9 with TRBJ1-1; the D gene is possibly TRBD1 (5 bases). The clonotype comes from a person between 18 and 75 years old in good health. The CDR3 protein is CASSAGGGNTEAFF. The DNA read from the CDR3 is TGTGCCAGCAGCGCCGGGGGGGGGAACACTGAA.